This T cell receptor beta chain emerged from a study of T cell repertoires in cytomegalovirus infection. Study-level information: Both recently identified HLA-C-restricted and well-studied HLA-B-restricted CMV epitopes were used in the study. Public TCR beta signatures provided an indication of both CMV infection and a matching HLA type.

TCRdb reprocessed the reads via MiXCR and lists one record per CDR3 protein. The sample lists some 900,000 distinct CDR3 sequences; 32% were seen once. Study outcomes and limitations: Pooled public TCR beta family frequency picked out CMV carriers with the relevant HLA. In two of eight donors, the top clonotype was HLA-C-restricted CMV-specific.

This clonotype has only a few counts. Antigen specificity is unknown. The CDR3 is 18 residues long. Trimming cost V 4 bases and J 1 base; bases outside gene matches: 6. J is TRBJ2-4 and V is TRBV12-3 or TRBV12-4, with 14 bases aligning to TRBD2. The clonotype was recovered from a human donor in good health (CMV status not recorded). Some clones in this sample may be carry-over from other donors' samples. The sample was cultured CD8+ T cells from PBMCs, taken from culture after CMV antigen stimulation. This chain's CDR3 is CASSSTSGGALAKNIQYF. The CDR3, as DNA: TGTGCCAGCAGTTCGACTAGCGGGGGGGCTTTGGCCAAAAACATTCAGTACTTC.